The sequence of this T cell receptor beta chain was determined in a study of shared clonotypes between healthy human individuals (TCRdb year 2020). Notes on the research overall: The cohort comprised two women and three men aged 18 to 49 years. For each donor, CD4 naive and CD4 memory were each given three plates, CD8 naive was given two plates, and CD8 memory was given one plate. To increase sequencing depth and limit assay-specific biases, TCR repertoire library preparation and sequencing were carried out by different laboratories using diverse techniques. Between about 0.8 and 9.5 billion PBMCs per donor were obtained by leukapheresis. To estimate repertoire size and how much clonotype sharing occurs between individuals, the study deeply sequenced the blood TCR repertoires of about five healthy adults.

General findings and caveats noted by the study authors: Larger estimated clonotype richness was generally found for naive subsets than for memory subsets. Sampling was restricted to blood, and TCR repertoires in tissue are likely to differ from TCR repertoires in blood. Incomplete sequencing was indicated by rarefaction of sorted-subset datasets, despite the large sequencing depth. Because the study included a small number of donors, the genetic and exposure-history diversity represented was limited. Based on pairwise subsampling, the degree of clonotype sharing among donors was expected to be affected by sequencing depth. Across a few donors, roughly 5.1% of naive CD4, approximately 3.6% of naive CD8, about 2.3% of memory CD4, and approximately 0.4% of memory CD8 clonotypes were shared. Compared with non-shared clonotypes, clonotypes shared by all four sorted-subset donors had higher generation probabilities.

TCR CDR3 regions were amplified from genomic DNA by multiplex PCR using the deep immunoSEQ assay. Extracted genomic DNA from each cell subset was distributed evenly across all wells of several immunoSEQ 96-well plates, and each plate was treated as a replicate. Each replicate PCR for sorted subsets received about 180 ng genomic DNA, equal to roughly 33,000 T cell genomes. The purified libraries were quantified using a Qubit 3.0 fluorometer, sized with a Bioanalyzer 2100, and then quantified again using the KAPA Library Quantification kit. A separate single-read 150-cycle Illumina NextSeq 550 flow cell was used to sequence each immunoSEQ 96-well plate. The original pipeline was this. Because the immunoSEQ output included only junctional sequences and no quality scores, the filtering could not be the same as the filtering used for full-length reads. Sequences were annotated with PyIR, a Python wrapper for IgBLAST v1.9, using IMGT germline references to assign V/J genes and CDR3. Any read was removed if the V/J assignment was weak (E-value above 1e-6), the CDR3 was missing, or the read contained stop codons, out-of-frame junctions, or ambiguous translated residues. V3J clonotypes were defined by identical inferred V gene, J gene, and CDR3 amino acid sequence. Percentage overlap between repertoires was calculated by dividing the number of shared unique clonotypes by the size of the smaller repertoire. Three approaches were used to assess repertoire richness: RTK rarefaction, the Chao1 estimator, and Recon v2.1 estimates of unobserved clonotypes. Generation probabilities for all TCRbeta clonotypes obtained by the gDNA method from four donors were computed using OLGA. TCRdb's version of the immuneACCESS table is confined to in-frame rearrangements and falls short of the full clone set. An unresolved V gene accounts for under half of the shortfall where checked; the remainder is of unknown origin. Clone size and the V and J calls come from that table; the DNA yielded D and trimming. The sample table records approximately 530,000 clones; around 95% of these occur just once. Of the sample, around 0.066% falls within the top ten clones.

In the germline V gene (reference sequence), CDR1 corresponds to LNHDA and CDR2 to SQIVND. Including cysteine and phenylalanine, the CDR3 has 16 amino acids. The retained sequence is limited to the CDR3, 48 bases, with the frame set at the first base. V trim: 3 bases; J trim: 7 bases; unmatched bases: 14. Concerning this clone: The antigen this receptor binds is unknown. No much larger clonotype is one base removed from it; base qualities were not supplied.

Healthy HIV-negative adults with no recently reported acute infections or vaccinations were included as donors. Every donor was a Caucasian adult residing in Nashville, Tennessee, USA. CD4+ T cells were enriched by magnetic negative selection, after which naive cells were positively selected on CD45RA and the negative fraction was taken as the memory subset. After blood collection by leukapheresis, PBMCs were isolated using Ficoll-Histopaque density gradient centrifugation and then cryopreserved in the vapor phase of liquid nitrogen. Purity and quantity of every magnetically sorted T cell population were checked by analytical flow cytometry. Each sorted fraction had its genomic DNA isolated and then quantified by UV absorbance on a Nanodrop 2000c.

Sequenced input: naive CD4+ T cells sorted from blood. The cell subset or site label corresponds to: CD45RA+ positively selected. The chain couples TRBV19 to TRBJ2-5, and TRBD2 aligns with 7 junction nucleotides. This clonotype was obtained from a woman younger than 45 in good health. The CDR3 protein is CASSIGFGGRAWTQYF. The bases read TGTGCCAGTAGTATTGGATTTGGAGGGAGGGCGTGGACCCAGTACTTC. The variable domain in full, with residues beyond the CDR3 obtained from the reference TRBV19 and TRBJ2-5 genes, is DGGITQSPKYLFRKEGQNVTLSCEQNLNHDAMYWYRQDPGQGLRLIYYSQIVNDFQKGDIAEGYSVSREKKESFPLTVTSAQKNPTAFYLCASSIGFGGRAWTQYFGPGTRLLVL.